These T cell receptor beta chains were read from a single sample in a study of shared clonotypes between healthy human individuals. Measured with immunoSEQ multiplex PCR; TCRdb has only the in-frame clones, and not every one. The sample includes about 580,000 clones, about 98% of them seen just once. The sequencing input was naive CD8+ T cells sorted from blood. The receptor set was obtained from a man under 40 in good health. The CDR3 runs from the conserved cysteine through the conserved F or W. The D gene is left open where the match is weak. Clone size, where shown, is once, few, many, or a class for clones that have expanded.

J,D,length,size,V,DNA,CDR3
TRBJ1-4,NA,16,NA,TRBV7-9,TGTGCCAGCAGCCCCCGACAGGAGAGAACTAATGAAAAACTGTTTTTT,CASSPRQERTNEKLFF
TRBJ1-5,TRBD1,15,NA,TRBV11-2,TGTGCCAGCAGCTTAGGGGGCCAGGGGGTCCAGCCCCAGCATTTT,CASSLGGQGVQPQHF
TRBJ2-4,TRBD2,12,once,TRBV19,TGTGCCAGTCGGGGGGGGTCGGACATTCAGTACTTC,CASRGGSDIQYF
TRBJ1-1,NA,15,NA,TRBV27,TGTGCCAGCAGTTTATCTCGGCAGTCCCGGTGGGGAGCTTTCTTT,CASSLSRQSRWGAFF
TRBJ2-1,TRBD1,16,once,TRBV7-9,TGTGCCAGCAGCTTAGGCGTGACAGGGCTAAAGAATGAGCAGTTCTTC,CASSLGVTGLKNEQFF
TRBJ2-1,TRBD1,18,NA,TRBV4-3,TGCGCCAGCAGCCAAAACAAGGACAGGGCCGATCTTGACAATGAGCAGTTCTTC,CASSQNKDRADLDNEQFF
TRBJ2-5,NA,15,NA,TRBV15,TGTGCCACCAGCAGAGATCGTACAGGGAAAAAGACCCAGTACTTC,CATSRDRTGKKTQYF
TRBJ2-1,TRBD2,13,NA,TRBV7-6,TGTGCCAGCAGCACCCTAGCGGGAGATGAGCAGTTCTTC,CASSTLAGDEQFF
TRBJ1-5,NA,17,NA,TRBV6-4,TGTGCCAGCGTGGGGGACGAACCCGGACAGCTTAATCAGCCCCAGCATTTT,CASVGDEPGQLNQPQHF
TRBJ2-1,NA,17,NA,TRBV9,TGTGCCAGCAGCGTAGGGGACCTTAGGGAGCGTAGGAATGAGCAGTTCTTC,CASSVGDLRERRNEQFF
TRBJ2-1,NA,15,NA,TRBV11-2,TGTGCCAGCGGAAAATCCGGGACTTTCTACAATGAGCAGTTCTTC,CASGKSGTFYNEQFF
TRBJ2-2,NA,15,NA,TRBV13,TGTGCCAGCAGCTTAGGACAGGGTTCGACCGGGGAGCTGTTTTTT,CASSLGQGSTGELFF
TRBJ2-7,NA,13,NA,TRBV14,TGTGCCAGCAGCCCCGTTGGGTTCTACGAGCAGTACTTC,CASSPVGFYEQYF
TRBJ1-1,NA,13,once,TRBV9,TGTGCCAGCAGCGTAGGGACAGCTACTGAAGCTTTCTTT,CASSVGTATEAFF
TRBJ2-3,TRBD1,16,few,TRBV14,TGTGCCAGCAGCCAAGATCGGACAGGGTCCCTAGATACGCAGTATTTT,CASSQDRTGSLDTQYF
TRBJ2-4,TRBD2,17,NA,TRBV7-9,TGTGCCAGCAGCTTCGGGACTAGCGGGAGTTCCAAAAACATTCAGTACTTC,CASSFGTSGSSKNIQYF
TRBJ2-7,NA,15,NA,TRBV6-1,TGTGCCAGCAGTGAAGCTGTAGACAGGCAGGCCGCCGTACCATTC,CASSEAVDRQAAVPF
TRBJ2-7,NA,15,NA,TRBV4-1,TGCGCCAGCAGTCTCCAGGGGAGGGGACCCTACGAGCAGTACTTC,CASSLQGRGPYEQYF
TRBJ2-1,NA,15,few,TRBV7-9,TGTGCCAGCAGACCAGGGACCTCGGGCTACAATGAGCAGTTCTTC,CASRPGTSGYNEQFF